This TCR beta chain was identified during a study of CD8+ T cells in alopecia areata. Regarding treatment: oral pan-JAK inhibitor, 5-10 mg twice daily. The CDR3 extends over 15 amino acids. Germline trimming cut 4 bases from V and 6 bases from J; bases unmatched to any gene: 12. Germline V gene sequence: CDR1 SGHRS, CDR2 YFSETQ. RNA extraction and reverse transcription yielded cDNA as sequencing template. Generated by immunoSEQ multiplex PCR, the TCRdb table keeps only in-frame clones and is missing some. The table records around 120,000 clones, over 60% of them present only once. This chain uses TRBV5-1 with TRBJ2-5, with TRBD1 matching 7 bases. The source is a human donor with alopecia areata. Sequences were derived from CD4+ T cells sorted from blood, sampled at week 4, from a patient treated with tofacitinib. The CDR3 nucleotides read TGCGCCAGCAGCCCGGAGACAGGGCGGCGGAAGACCCAGTACTTC. This sequence encodes CASSPETGRRKTQYF.